Reported below is one T cell receptor beta chain. The antigen is not known. The sample is drawn from a study of T cells in localized non-small cell lung cancer. Study outcomes and limitations: Adjacent lung had a median approximately 50 of the 100 largest tumor clones. Heterogeneity cannot be ruled out, as sequencing used one tumor region only. Uninvolved adjacent lung had more T cell clonality than any other tissue, topping tumor. Those with higher blood T cell density had longer overall survival.

This table comes from immunoSEQ multiplex PCR, and its TCRdb copy is limited to in-frame clones, with some not included. The sample includes roughly 84,000 clones, 88% seen only once; the top ten take roughly 20%. With 6 bases removed from V and 0 bases from J, the gap between germline ends came to 14 bases. Germline loops: CDR1 MNHEY, CDR2 SVGAGI. The CDR3 is made up of 15 amino acids. The sequence was obtained from a woman aged 35 to 75 with stage I squamous cell lung carcinoma. The sequencing here drew on peripheral blood, taken before any cancer treatment. The chain is built from TRBV6-5 and TRBJ1-2; no clear D. The CDR3 region is CASSSQRTTNYGYTF. The CDR3 DNA is TGTGCCAGCAGCTCTCAACGCACAACTAACTATGGCTACACCTTC.